This T cell receptor (beta chain) was obtained from a study of PD-1 blockade in classical Hodgkin lymphoma. Time point defined: cycle 4 day 1 (C4D1), after less than seven weeks of nivolumab. The patients all showed relapse after autologous stem cell transplantation, while their brentuximab vedotin exposure varied. Best outcomes ranged across complete response, partial response and progressive disease. Profiled with immunoSEQ multiplex PCR; TCRdb holds only in-frame clones, not every one. The sample consists of under 80,000 clones, 70% to 90% of them appearing once. CDR1 and CDR2 from the germline V gene are MNHEY and SVGAGI. The germline V and J ends were trimmed by 5 bases and 4 bases, with 3 bases remaining between them. The CDR3 runs 11 residues.

Source: peripheral blood mononuclear cells (PBMCs), taken before the fourth cycle of nivolumab. This chain joins TRBV6-5 and TRBJ1-5; no clear D gene. The sequence came from a human donor with classical Hodgkin lymphoma. The CDR3 DNA is TGTGCCAGCAGTGAAAATCAGCCCCAGCATTTT. Protein product: CASSENQPQHF.